This T cell receptor beta chain was captured in a study of cytomegalovirus exposure and HLA in healthy donors. Study at large: Later analysis reported that the roughly 120 validation repertoires shared the platform of the approximately 690 first-cohort repertoires.

V dropped 1 base and J dropped 4 bases, with 11 bases sitting between them. Germline CDR1 and CDR2: SGHTS and YDEGEE. The CDR3 totals 15 residues. Findings of the study overall: Cytomegalovirus association was listed for 164 TCR beta chains. Across donors, most TCRs were seen rarely, yet some public ones were widespread. That first-cohort TCR clusters tended to co-occur in the roughly 130 validation repertoires was found in a later analysis.

About this clone: Antigen specificity is unknown.

The method was immunoSEQ multiplex PCR; TCRdb's version includes in-frame clones alone and lacks a portion of them. The sample contains 65,000 to 90,000 clones, about 90% of which appear only once. This chain connects TRBV5-8 to TRBJ2-2, with D perhaps TRBD1 (6 bases). Sequenced: PBMCs. The origin of this receptor is a woman under 30 in good health and CMV-seropositive. CDR3 in DNA: TGTGCCAGCAGCTTGCTGGGACAAAGCACCGGGGAGCTGTTTTTT. Translated: CASSLLGQSTGELFF.